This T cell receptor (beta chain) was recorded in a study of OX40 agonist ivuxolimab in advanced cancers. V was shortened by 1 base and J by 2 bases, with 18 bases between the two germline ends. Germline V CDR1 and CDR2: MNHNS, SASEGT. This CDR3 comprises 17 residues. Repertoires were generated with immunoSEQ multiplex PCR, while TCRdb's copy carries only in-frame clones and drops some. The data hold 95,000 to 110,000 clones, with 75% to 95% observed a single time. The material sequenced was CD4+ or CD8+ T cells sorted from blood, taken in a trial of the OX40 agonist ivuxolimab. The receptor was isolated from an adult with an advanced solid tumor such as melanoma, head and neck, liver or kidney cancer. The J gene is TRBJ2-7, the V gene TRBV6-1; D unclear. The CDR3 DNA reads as TGTGCCAGCAGTGAAGAGGACGGCCCCCTTTGGACCTACGAGCAGTACTTC. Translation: CASSEEDGPLWTYEQYF.